The 19 T cell receptor beta chains below come from one sample, sequenced in a study of CD8+ T cells in alopecia areata. It was cDNA, reverse transcribed from extracted RNA, that served as the sequencing template. The method was immunoSEQ multiplex PCR; TCRdb's version includes in-frame clones alone and lacks a portion of them. The sample has 150,000 to 160,000 clones, 50% to 65% seen once. The sequencing here drew on CD8+ T cells sorted from blood, taken at week 0. The receptors here all came from a human donor with alopecia areata.

The rearrangement links TRBV5-1 to TRBJ2-3, with D tentatively TRBD1 (6 bases). V was pared by 2 bases and J by 4 bases, with 14 bases between. The CDR3 has 15 amino acids. Germline V gene data show CDR1 as SGHRS and CDR2 as YFSETQ. The CDR3 here is CASSFTGKAPDTQYF. The CDR3 coding sequence is TGCGCCAGCAGCTTCACAGGGAAGGCCCCAGATACGCAGTATTTT.

Only a few counts were recorded for this clone. The chain employs TRBV29-1 and TRBJ1-2; D remains unclear. The germline V gene encodes CDR1 SQVTM and CDR2 ANQGSEA. Trimming stripped 2 bases from V and 6 bases from J, with 13 bases between. The CDR3 consists of 13 residues. This CDR3 reads CSVELLLRDGYTF. The DNA of the CDR3 is TGCAGCGTTGAATTACTCTTGAGGGATGGCTACACCTTC.

The chain recombines TRBV30 with TRBJ2-7; maybe TRBD1 (8 bases). Germline V CDR1 and CDR2: GTSNPN, SVGIG (reference sequence). Trimming left V 7 bases short and J 6 bases short, with 16 bases between. This CDR3 has 12 amino acids. The CDR3 DNA reads as TGTGCCTACTTCACAGGGGGGGCCGAGCAGTACTTC. Amino acid sequence: CAYFTGGAEQYF.

This sequence joins TRBV6-6 and TRBJ1-5; no definite D call. The germline CDR1 and CDR2 sequences are MNHNY and SVGAGI (reference sequence). The CDR3 covers 9 residues. V was clipped by 8 bases and J by 6 bases, with 2 bases between them. CDR3 sequence: CASGQPQHF. The CDR3 DNA reads as TGTGCCAGCGGTCAGCCCCAGCATTTT.

Written as DNA, the CDR3 is TGTGCCTGGACAGAAGGGACAGTTTTGAACACTGAAGCTTTCTTT. This gives the protein CAWTEGTVLNTEAFF. V and J are TRBV30 and TRBJ1-1; 7 bases agree with TRBD1. CDR3 length equals 15 residues. Germline V gene sequence: CDR1 GTSNPN, CDR2 SVGIG (reference sequence). Unmatched junction bases numbered 8, after V lost 4 bases and J lost 0 bases.

V usage is TRBV19 and J usage is TRBJ1-6; the match to TRBD1 covers 8 bases. Per the germline V gene, CDR1 is LNHDA and CDR2 is SQIVND (reference sequence). The length of the CDR3 is 13 residues. The ends lost 6 bases at V and 10 bases at J; junction bases unmatched: 5. The CDR3 nucleotides read TGTGCCAGTAGCCCTGGACAGGGCTCACCCCTCCACTTT. Encoded protein: CASSPGQGSPLHF. The complete variable domain, with remaining parts taken from reference TRBV19 and TRBJ1-6, reads DGGITQSPKYLFRKEGQNVTLSCEQNLNHDAMYWYRQDPGQGLRLIYYSQIVNDFQKGDIAEGYSVSREKKESFPLTVTSAQKNPTAFYLCASSPGQGSPLHFGNGTRLTVT.

V is TRBV2 and J is TRBJ1-2; 7 nucleotides line up with TRBD1. The CDR3 covers 16 residues. Germline CDR1 reads SNHLY; CDR2 reads FYNNEI. V lost 2 bases to trimming and J lost 6 bases; unmatched junction nucleotides: 12. CDR3 residues: CASSEPEQGSPHGYTF. The CDR3 DNA is TGTGCCAGCAGTGAACCCGAACAGGGGTCTCCCCATGGCTACACCTTC.

This clone was picked up a small number of times. The rearrangement links TRBV29-1 to TRBJ2-2, with 7 bases that match TRBD1. With 1 base clipped from V and 0 bases from J, the junction kept 2 bases outside the gene matches. From germline, CDR1 is SQVTM and CDR2 ANQGSEA. This CDR3 comprises 15 residues. The CDR3 sequence: CSVEGDSTNTGELFF. DNA of the CDR3: TGCAGCGTTGAAGGGGACAGCACGAACACCGGGGAGCTGTTTTTT.

This clone showed up just a few times. This chain links TRBV29-1 with TRBJ2-1; 10 nucleotides line up with TRBD1. This CDR3 has 15 residues. Germline V gene sequence: CDR1 SQVTM, CDR2 ANQGSEA. J was trimmed by 6 bases and V by 7 bases; bases with no gene match: 12. CDR3 region: CSASHVDRGGNEQFF. The DNA of the CDR3 is TGCAGCGCAAGCCATGTGGACAGGGGGGGCAATGAGCAGTTCTTC.

The table lists this clone with a few counts. CDR3 region: CSVPLRGGYTF. Here the CDR3 DNA reads TGCAGCGTCCCCCTCAGGGGAGGCTACACCTTC. The chain links TRBV29-1 to TRBJ1-2, with D tentatively TRBD1 (6 bases). CDR3 size: 11 residues. V was trimmed by 6 bases and J by 8 bases, leaving 13 bases between them. CDR1 SQVTM and CDR2 ANQGSEA come from the germline V gene.

The V and J genes are TRBV29-1 and TRBJ2-7; either TRBD1 or TRBD2 may fit D (5 bases each). Germline values: CDR1 SQVTM, CDR2 ANQGSEA. The V gene lost 7 bases and the J gene lost 5 bases, with 18 bases spanning the gap. This CDR3 comprises 13 residues. The chain's CDR3 is CSATRGRVHEQYF. CDR3 DNA sequence: TGCAGCGCCACCCGGGGCAGGGTGCACGAGCAGTACTTC.

The chain carries TRBV30 and TRBJ2-3; 8 nucleotides match TRBD1. Germline V gene data show CDR1 as GTSNPN and CDR2 as SVGIG (reference sequence). The V segment lost 5 bases and the J segment 4 bases; nucleotides outside the gene matches: 5. This CDR3 is 13 amino acids long. The CDR3 nucleotides are TGTGCCTGGGGGGCAGGGGGCTCAGATACGCAGTATTTT. Translation gives CAWGAGGSDTQYF.

This clone came up once. V is TRBV30 and J is TRBJ2-7; weak D call: TRBD1 (5 bases). Per the germline V gene, CDR1 is GTSNPN and CDR2 is SVGIG (reference sequence). The CDR3 sequence is 13 residues long. The V gene lost 4 bases and the J gene lost 6 bases, with 16 bases spanning the gap. The CDR3 loop is CAWTPPGFGEQYF. The CDR3 nucleotides are TGTGCCTGGACCCCCCCAGGGTTCGGCGAGCAGTACTTC. The full variable domain, completed using reference TRBV30 and TRBJ2-7, is SQTIHQWPATLVQPVGSPLSLECTVEGTSNPNLYWYRQAAGRGLQLLFYSVGIGQISSEVPQNLSASRPQDRQFILSSKKLLLSDSGFYLCAWTPPGFGEQYFGPGTRLTVT.

The chain employs TRBV7-9 and TRBJ1-1, with D possibly matching TRBD1 (5 bases). Trimming took off 3 bases at V and 6 bases at J, with 11 bases between the two ends. The CDR3 has 13 amino acids. The germline gives CDR1 SEHNR, CDR2 FQNEAQ (reference sequence). CDR3: CASSLGLPPEAFF. In nucleotides, the CDR3 is TGTGCCAGCAGCTTGGGACTGCCACCTGAAGCTTTCTTT.

The chain carries TRBV15 and TRBJ2-3; TRBD2 is a possible D gene (7 bases). Germline V gene sequence: CDR1 LNHNV, CDR2 YYDKDF (reference sequence). Trimming cost V 5 bases and J 5 bases, with 14 bases left between them. The CDR3 sequence is 14 residues long. The CDR3 is CATSARGGIDTQYF. Here the CDR3 DNA reads TGTGCCACCAGCGCGAGGGGGGGAATAGATACGCAGTATTTT.

The chain uses TRBV30 and TRBJ1-1, with TRBD1 matching over 9 bases. The CDR3 is made up of 13 amino acids. Germline CDR1 is GTSNPN and CDR2 is SVGIG (reference sequence). J lost 11 bases, V lost 2 bases, and 9 bases had no gene match. CDR3 protein: CAWSPDRGHGAFF. CDR3 coding DNA: TGTGCCTGGAGTCCGGACAGGGGCCATGGGGCTTTCTTT.

The chain is built from TRBV5-1 and TRBJ2-3; a weak D match, TRBD2 (7 bases). V was clipped by 2 bases and J by 6 bases, with 13 bases between them. This CDR3 contains 14 residues. Germline CDR1 is SGHRS and CDR2 is YFSETQ. CDR3 DNA: TGCGCCAGCAGCTTTATGGGGGGGCCGGATACGCAGTATTTT. Amino acid sequence: CASSFMGGPDTQYF.

A word on this clone: Distinct nucleotide sequences in the sample also encode this CDR3. The CDR3 here is CASSFGGEQYF. In DNA form, the CDR3 reads TGTGCCAGCAGCTTCGGGGGAGAGCAGTACTTC. V gene TRBV7-9 combines with J gene TRBJ2-7; TRBD2 might be the D (6 bases). The CDR3 loop spans 11 amino acids. Looked up from germline, CDR1 is SEHNR and CDR2 is FQNEAQ (reference sequence). Trimming pared 3 bases from V and 7 bases from J, leaving 7 bases between.

This chain joins TRBV6-5 and TRBJ2-3; no clear D. The CDR3 runs to 12 residues. CDR1 and CDR2 from the germline V gene are MNHEY and SVGAGI. The V end was cut by 2 bases, the J end by 2 bases, with 2 bases between. The CDR3 here is CASSYTTDTQYF. CDR3 DNA sequence: TGTGCCAGCAGTTACACCACAGATACGCAGTATTTT.